The sequence of this TCR beta chain was determined in a study of control samples from healthy donors and cancer patients (TCRdb year 2020). This clone has only one observation. There is no known antigen for this receptor. One base away there is no much larger clone; base qualities are not given. Library preparation employed the immunoSEQ multiplex PCR assay. TCRdb limited this immuneACCESS table to in-frame rearrangements with V and J called. A share of clones is missing; checked studies link under half to unresolved V genes, and the rest is unexplained. A total of under 80,000 clones appear in this sample, roughly 84% of them only once. The ten biggest clones cover roughly 28% of the sample. Here V drops 2 bases and J drops 6 bases, and the junction holds 0 bases not matched to any gene. The CDR3, cysteine through phenylalanine, is 14 amino acids long. Only CDR3 DNA remains: 42 bases, in frame from the first base. The germline V gene yields SNHLY for CDR1 and FYNNEI for CDR2.

The sequence was collected from a man aged 45-65 years in good health. Recombination linked TRBV2 to TRBJ1-6; 8 junctional bases match TRBD1. Sequenced material: blood. CDR3 reads: CASSEQGANSPLHF. Read as DNA, the sequence is TGTGCCAGCAGTGAACAGGGGGCTAATTCACCCCTCCACTTT.